This entry lists 9 T cell receptor beta chains sequenced from one sample in a study of CXCR3-negative and CXCR3-positive naive CD8 T cells. Carrying UMI labels, the TRB cDNA libraries were prepared through 5' RACE. No DNA is given; TCRdb re-called the 5' RACE reads and lists each CDR3 protein once. The sample totals over 20,000 distinct CDR3 sequences. The sequenced material came from naive CXCR3- CD8+ T cells from blood. Subset here: CD45RO-CCR7+CD27+CD95- naive CD8+ T cells lacking CXCR3 (TNR3-). Receptors were obtained from a human donor in good health. Some clones in this sample may be carry-over from other donors' samples.

V is TRBV7-2 and J is TRBJ2-1; TCRdb outputs TRBD2, but without DNA this stays unchecked. Germline assignment: CDR1 SGHTA and CDR2 FQGNSA. This CDR3 contains 14 residues. The CDR3 sequence: CASSLGIAVNEQFF.

The CDR3 region is CSVGGRTESTDTQYF. This sequence joins TRBV29-1 and TRBJ2-3; the TCRdb D gene call, TRBD1, has no DNA to confirm it. The CDR3 extends over 15 amino acids. Germline lookup yields CDR1 SQVTM and CDR2 ANQGSEA.

The chain has TRBV28 and TRBJ2-2; TCRdb's assignment of TRBD1 cannot be checked, as there is no DNA. The germline gives CDR1 MDHEN, CDR2 SYDVKM. This CDR3 is built from 23 residues. CDR3 region: CASSLSPVGTGAALGQNTGELFF.

The chain employs TRBV5-1 and TRBJ2-3; TCRdb's D call, TRBD1, is unchecked because there is no DNA. Germline CDR1 SGHRS, CDR2 YFSETQ. The CDR3 covers 16 residues. The CDR3 is CASTNSGFAFTDTQYF.

This chain links TRBV14 with TRBJ2-3. The CDR3 length is 14 residues. The germline V gene encodes CDR1 SGHDN and CDR2 FVKESK. Here the CDR3 reads CASSQGPSTDTQYF.

The V gene is TRBV7-6, the J gene TRBJ2-3; the TCRdb D gene call, TRBD2, has no DNA to confirm it. Looked up from germline, CDR1 is SGHVS and CDR2 is FNYEAQ. CDR3 length: 16 residues. The CDR3 here is CASSFIAGEGGDTQYF.

The genes are TRBV29-1 and TRBJ1-1. This CDR3 contains 11 residues. Germline V lookup: CDR1 SQVTM, CDR2 ANQGSEA. CDR3 sequence: CSVEGSPAAFF.

The rearrangement joins TRBV29-1 to TRBJ1-1; absent DNA, TCRdb's TRBD1 call cannot be checked. This CDR3 spans 13 amino acids. CDR1 and CDR2 from the germline V gene are SQVTM and ANQGSEA. The chain's CDR3 is CSVGDSVATEAFF.

The chain employs TRBV20-1 and TRBJ2-1. CDR3 length: 14 amino acids. Germline lookup yields CDR1 DFQATT and CDR2 SNEGSKA (reference sequence). CDR3 sequence: CSARPIDGYNEQFF.